A single sample is the source of the 26 T cell receptor beta chains below, sequenced in a study of T-cell reconstitution after alpha-beta-depleted transplantation in children. The TCRbeta library incorporated unique molecular identifiers. TCRdb processed the PCR reads anew with MiXCR; each CDR3 protein has one entry. The data show roughly 70,000 distinct CDR3 sequences, roughly 5.2% seen once. Sequencing was performed on PBMCs, mostly from graft donor cells, taken 180 days after TCRalphabeta/CD19-depleted stem cell transplant. The receptor set was obtained from a boy less than two years old who had a stem cell transplant for acute myeloid leukemia, so the T cells may come from the graft donor.

This clonotype was observed many times. The gene calls are TRBV7-9 and TRBJ1-3; D is uncertain. V was shortened by 2 bases and J by 0 bases, with 14 bases between the two germline ends. This CDR3 is built from 17 residues. Germline V gene lookup returns CDR1 SEHNR and CDR2 FQNEAQ (reference sequence). CDR3 sequence: CASSLYVQTDSGNTIYF. The CDR3 nucleotides read TGTGCCAGCAGCTTATACGTGCAGACTGACTCTGGAAACACCATATATTTT. Full variable domain (rest looked up from reference TRBV7-9 and TRBJ1-3): DTGVSQNPRHKITKRGQNVTFRCDPISEHNRLYWYRQTLGQGPEFLTYFQNEAQLEKSRLLSDRFSAERPKGSFSTLEIQRTEQGDSAMYLCASSLYVQTDSGNTIYFGEGSWLTVV.

This clonotype was detected a few times. The gene calls are TRBV13 and TRBJ1-2, with a tentative D call TRBD1 (6 bases). Between the trimmed V and J ends, which lost 1 base and 7 bases, there was a span of 10 bases. This CDR3 has 13 amino acids. The germline V gene has CDR1 PRHDT and CDR2 FYEKMQ (reference sequence). The DNA of the CDR3 is TGTGCCAGCAGCTTAGTTGGGACATCTGGCTACACCTTC. Translating it yields CASSLVGTSGYTF. Drawing the rest from reference TRBV13 and TRBJ1-2, the complete variable domain is AAGVIQSPRHLIKEKRETATLKCYPIPRHDTVYWYQQGPGQDPQFLISFYEKMQSDKGSIPDRFSAQQFSDYHSELNMSSLELGDSALYFCASSLVGTSGYTFGSGTRLTVV.

The table lists this clonotype with many counts. In DNA form, the CDR3 reads TGTGCCAGCAGTTACACGAAGCTCATCCCCCCCCAGGGCTTCCAAGAGACCCAGTACTTC. Translation gives CASSYTKLIPPQGFQETQYF. The chain joins TRBV12-3 or TRBV12-4 to TRBJ2-5; tentative D call: TRBD1 (5 bases). The germline V and J ends were trimmed by 4 bases and 1 base, with 28 bases remaining between them. The CDR3 covers 20 residues.

This clonotype was counted at least ten times. The rearrangement links TRBV12-3 or TRBV12-4 to TRBJ1-3, with unresolved D. This CDR3 contains 12 residues. The CDR3 loop is CGTSLDGNTIYF. In nucleotides, the CDR3 is TGTGGGACCTCCTTAGACGGAAACACCATATATTTT.

This clonotype was seen at least ten times. The chain links TRBV4-1 to TRBJ2-3, with unresolved D. Germline CDR1 reads MGHRA; CDR2 reads YSYEKL. There are 14 residues in the CDR3. V was pared by 1 base and J by 7 bases, with 12 bases between. The CDR3 sequence: CASSQAPWAHTQYF. The CDR3 DNA follows: TGCGCCAGCAGCCAAGCCCCCTGGGCGCATACGCAGTATTTT.

This clonotype was recorded many times. V gene TRBV7-2 combines with J gene TRBJ2-7; 8 positions match TRBD2. Germline CDR1 reads SGHTA; CDR2 reads FQGNSA. The junction had 13 bases not matched to a gene; V was cut back by 5 bases and J by 4 bases. CDR3 length equals 16 residues. CDR3 protein: CASSPTGTRGDYEQYF. The CDR3 region has the DNA TGTGCCAGCAGCCCTACCGGGACTAGAGGTGATTACGAGCAGTACTTC.

This clonotype was detected many times. The V gene is TRBV4-1, the J gene TRBJ2-1; TRBD1 matches at 10 bases. J gave up 12 bases and V 0 bases, and 14 bases lay outside the gene matches. The CDR3 length is 17 residues. Germline assignment: CDR1 MGHRA and CDR2 YSYEKL. For the CDR3, the DNA is TGCGCCAGCAGCCAAGAGCGAGGGACAGGGGTGGGGATGGCGCAGTTCTTC. Translated: CASSQERGTGVGMAQFF.

Ten or more counts support this clonotype. CDR3 in DNA: TGTGCCAGCAGGCAGGGCGCCAACGGGGAGCTGTTTTTT. Translation: CASRQGANGELFF. The chain uses TRBV6-4 and TRBJ2-2, with D possibly being TRBD1 (5 bases). Per germline, CDR1 MRHNA and CDR2 SNTAGT. CDR3 size: 13 residues. V shed 6 bases and J shed 7 bases, with 12 bases lying between them.

This clonotype was found many times. The chain carries TRBV7-2 and TRBJ2-1; D remains unclear. CDR1 is SGHTA and CDR2 is FQGNSA in the germline V gene. V was shortened by 2 bases and J by 6 bases, with 11 bases between the two germline ends. This CDR3 has 14 residues. The CDR3 DNA follows: TGTGCCAGCAGCTTACTTCCCCTAACCAATGAGCAGTTCTTC. Protein sequence: CASSLLPLTNEQFF. The full variable domain, with the rest looked up from reference TRBV7-2 and TRBJ2-1, is GAGVSQSPSNKVTEKGKDVELRCDPISGHTALYWYRQSLGQGLEFLIYFQGNSAPDKSGLPSDRFSAERTGGSVSTLTIQRTQQEDSAVYLCASSLLPLTNEQFFGPGTRLTVL.

The table lists this clonotype with many counts. This rearrangement joins TRBV7-9 to TRBJ1-1, with a possible D match to TRBD1 (5 bases). V was clipped by 7 bases and J by 6 bases, with 9 bases between them. CDR3 size: 11 residues. The germline V gene has CDR1 SEHNR and CDR2 FQNEAQ (reference sequence). This CDR3 reads CASKPGPEAFF. The CDR3 coding sequence is TGTGCCAGCAAACCGGGACCTGAAGCTTTCTTT.

Ten or more counts support this clonotype. The V and J genes are TRBV20-1 and TRBJ1-5; TRBD1 aligns across 9 bases. V lost 2 bases to trimming and J lost 6 bases; unmatched junction nucleotides: 5. Per the germline V gene, CDR1 is DFQATT and CDR2 is SNEGSKA (reference sequence). This CDR3 comprises 14 residues. CDR3 region: CSARLDRGGQPQHF. For the CDR3, the DNA is TGCAGTGCTAGACTGGACAGGGGCGGTCAGCCCCAGCATTTT.

This clonotype came up many times. V usage is TRBV12-3 or TRBV12-4 and J usage is TRBJ2-2; perhaps TRBD1 as D (5 bases). V gave up 6 bases and J gave up 0 bases, with 20 bases separating them. The CDR3 has 18 amino acids. CDR3 bases: TGTGCCAGCAGGTCCCCGTACCTCAGGGTGTCGAACACCGGGGAGCTGTTTTTT. This codes for CASRSPYLRVSNTGELFF.

This clonotype was picked up many times. The chain combines TRBV4-3 with TRBJ2-5; tentative D call: TRBD2 (6 bases). Trimming took off 0 bases at V and 7 bases at J, with 6 bases between the two ends. Germline V gene lookup returns CDR1 LGHNA and CDR2 YSLEER. This CDR3 is 12 amino acids long. This CDR3 is CASSQEGGTQYF. CDR3 sequence (DNA): TGCGCCAGCAGCCAAGAGGGGGGGACCCAGTACTTC.

This clonotype was counted ten times or more. The DNA of the CDR3 is TGCAGCGTTGTAGAGCCCCAGCGAAACTACGAGCAGTACTTC. Its protein is CSVVEPQRNYEQYF. The chain is built from TRBV29-1 and TRBJ2-7; D unclear. The CDR3 length is 14 residues. CDR1 and CDR2 from the germline V gene are SQVTM and ANQGSEA. Trimming removed 4 bases at V and 3 bases at J, with 16 bases between.

This clonotype occurred many times. The genes are TRBV12-3 or TRBV12-4 and TRBJ1-5; TRBD1 might be the D (5 bases). V gave up 4 bases and J gave up 5 bases, with 6 bases separating them. The CDR3 extends over 12 amino acids. The CDR3 loop is CASSSGDQPQHF. CDR3 DNA sequence: TGTGCCAGCAGTTCGGGGGATCAGCCCCAGCATTTT.

This clonotype was counted ten times or more. The rearrangement joins TRBV10-1 to TRBJ1-5, with TRBD1 identical over 7 bases. The J segment lost 7 bases and the V segment lost 6 bases, leaving 9 bases of the junction unmatched. The CDR3 totals 14 residues. The germline CDR1 and CDR2 sequences are WNHNN and SYGVQD (reference sequence). CDR3 in amino acids: CASRGQWKGQPQHF. CDR3 sequence (DNA): TGCGCCAGCAGGGGACAGTGGAAAGGACAGCCCCAGCATTTT.

This clonotype was seen at least ten times. This rearrangement joins TRBV20-1 to TRBJ2-4, with TRBD1 identical over 8 bases. V dropped 8 bases and J dropped 3; count of bases not matched to a gene: 3. This CDR3 is 12 amino acids long. From germline, CDR1 is DFQATT and CDR2 SNEGSKA (reference sequence). The CDR3 DNA reads as TGCAGTTGGACAGGGTTCAAAAACATTCAGTACTTC. It encodes CSWTGFKNIQYF.

This clonotype has a count of ten or more. The V call is TRBV11-3, the J call TRBJ2-7; D unclear. Germline CDR1 reads SGHNT; CDR2 reads YENEEA. V was trimmed by 3 bases and J by 3 bases, leaving 9 bases between them. This CDR3 region has 13 residues. For the CDR3, the DNA is TGTGCCAGCAGCTTTATGAAGGACTACGAGCAGTACTTC. This codes for CASSFMKDYEQYF.

This clonotype has a handful of counts. The chain has TRBV2 and TRBJ1-4, with TRBD1 identical over 8 bases. V dropped 3 bases and J dropped 8; count of bases not matched to a gene: 5. CDR1 is SNHLY, CDR2 FYNNEI, per germline. This CDR3 comprises 14 residues. In nucleotides, the CDR3 is TGTGCCAGCAGTGATGGGACAGGATACGAAAAACTGTTTTTT. Translation gives CASSDGTGYEKLFF.

This clonotype has at least ten counts. The chain is built from TRBV2 and TRBJ2-5; TRBD2 aligns across 7 bases. The CDR3 runs 13 residues. The germline V gene encodes CDR1 SNHLY and CDR2 FYNNEI. J gave up 9 bases and V 8 bases, and 12 bases lay outside the gene matches. The chain's CDR3 is CASSGTTLGAQYF. CDR3 sequence (DNA): TGTGCCAGCTCCGGGACTACCCTTGGGGCCCAGTACTTC.

This clonotype was seen repeatedly, ten times or more. J is TRBJ1-2 and V is TRBV7-2, with 10 bases lining up with TRBD1. The CDR3 consists of 16 residues. Germline V gene lookup returns CDR1 SGHTA and CDR2 FQGNSA. Trimming at V came to 4 bases and at J to 2 bases, leaving 7 bases not matched to a gene. CDR3 nucleotide sequence: TGTGCCAGCAGCTCCCCGGGACAGGGGATAAACTATGGCTACACCTTC. The encoded protein is CASSSPGQGINYGYTF.

This clonotype has at least ten counts. The rearrangement links TRBV7-8 to TRBJ1-5; no reliable D call. V was cut by 2 bases and J by 5 bases, with 13 bases left in between. The germline V gene encodes CDR1 SGHVS and CDR2 FQNEAQ. The CDR3 runs 15 residues. Here the CDR3 reads CASSLLMGRYQPQHF. CDR3 sequence (DNA): TGTGCCAGCAGCTTACTTATGGGCAGATATCAGCCCCAGCATTTT.

This clonotype was seen repeatedly, ten times or more. This chain links TRBV6-5 with TRBJ2-5; 8 positions agree with TRBD1. The CDR3 runs 16 residues. Germline lookup yields CDR1 MNHEY and CDR2 SVGAGI. The V segment lost 2 bases and the J segment 4 bases; nucleotides outside the gene matches: 9. CDR3 residues: CASSYDKPRGLETQYF. DNA of the CDR3: TGTGCCAGCAGTTACGACAAACCCAGGGGGCTAGAGACCCAGTACTTC.

This clonotype was seen at least ten times. The chain combines TRBV7-6 with TRBJ2-5; D is ambiguous. V was shortened by 6 bases and J by 7 bases, with 12 bases between the two germline ends. The germline gives CDR1 SGHVS, CDR2 FNYEAQ. This CDR3 spans 12 amino acids. The CDR3 reads CASRSRVGTQYF. CDR3 nucleotides: TGTGCCAGCAGGTCCCGGGTGGGGACCCAGTACTTC.

This clonotype has at least ten counts. The chain is built from TRBV6-5 and TRBJ2-3; 7 bases are shared with TRBD2. The CDR3 runs to 15 residues. Germline-derived CDR1 and CDR2 are MNHEY and SVGAGI. The V and J ends lost 8 bases and 5 bases, in that order; junction bases with no gene match: 13. CDR3 bases: TGTGCCAGCGGGGGGGGGTTGGGCCGACTAGATACGCAGTATTTT. This sequence encodes CASGGGLGRLDTQYF.

At least ten counts were recorded for this clonotype. This chain connects TRBV5-1 to TRBJ2-5; possibly TRBD1 for D (5 bases). There are 15 residues in the CDR3. CDR1 SGHRS and CDR2 YFSETQ come from the germline V gene. V gave up 0 bases and J gave up 5 bases, with 14 bases separating them. For the CDR3, the DNA is TGCGCCAGCAGCTTGGCTGCAGGGAATCTTGAGACCCAGTACTTC. Translation: CASSLAAGNLETQYF.